There are a few counts of the clone carrying this T cell receptor beta chain. Antigen: not known. The source of the sample is a study of beta chain features in type 1 diabetes. Germline values: CDR1 LNHNV, CDR2 YYDKDF (reference sequence). The CDR3 spans 13 residues. Trimming left V 0 bases short and J 6 bases short, with 6 bases between. Study-level results: Patients showed naive, central memory and Treg TCRB repertoires that appeared more similar than those of healthy donors.

Reverse transcription of all isolated RNA meant that expressed TCRB transcripts were sequenced. Some clones are missing from TCRdb's copy, which holds only in-frame ones; the method was immunoSEQ multiplex PCR. Here the sample spans about 360,000 clones, roughly 12% being singletons. A sort by CD45RO/CCR7/CD25/CD127/CD95/CD27 yielded CD4+ naive, central memory, regulatory and stem cell-like memory cells. This chain uses TRBV15 with TRBJ2-1, with unresolved D. The clonotype originates from a man aged 18 to 30 in good health. The sample was naive CD4+ T cells from blood. CDR3 loop: CATSRDQANEQFF. CDR3 DNA: TGTGCCACCAGCAGAGATCAAGCCAATGAGCAGTTCTTC.